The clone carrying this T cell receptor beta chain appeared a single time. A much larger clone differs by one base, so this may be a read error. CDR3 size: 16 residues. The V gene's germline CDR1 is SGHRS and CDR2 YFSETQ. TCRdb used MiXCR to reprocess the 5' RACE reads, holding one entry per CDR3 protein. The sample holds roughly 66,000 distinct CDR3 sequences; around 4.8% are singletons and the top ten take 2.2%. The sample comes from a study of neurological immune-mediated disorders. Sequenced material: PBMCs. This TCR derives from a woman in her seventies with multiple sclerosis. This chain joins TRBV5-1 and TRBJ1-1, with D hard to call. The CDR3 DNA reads TGCGTCAGCAGCCCTAGGAGTGGGCTGGGGAACACTGAAGCTTTCTTT. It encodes CVSSPRSGLGNTEAFF.